The clone carrying this T cell receptor beta chain has only one observation. Its antigen remains unknown. The CDR3 extends over 16 amino acids. From germline, CDR1 is SGDLS and CDR2 YYNGEE. Trimming removed 0 bases from V and 5 bases from J, with 15 bases in between. This sample was taken from a study of radiotherapy plus CTLA-4 blockade in lung cancer. Broader study findings: With interferon-beta, early dynamics of blood T cell clones were reported to best predict response.

The assay was immunoSEQ multiplex PCR, and TCRdb's table has in-frame clones only and misses some. This sample carries 12,000 or so clones, about 88% of them seen once, and the ten largest clones take 29%. The receptor's source is a human donor with non-small cell lung cancer that progressed on radiotherapy plus ipilimumab. The rearrangement joins TRBV9 to TRBJ2-1, with a possible D match to TRBD1 (6 bases). The sequenced sample was peripheral blood, obtained from a patient treated with radiotherapy plus ipilimumab. The chain's CDR3 is CASSVVGTPTNNEQFF. CDR3 nucleotides: TGTGCCAGCAGCGTAGTGGGGACACCAACAAACAATGAGCAGTTCTTC.